This T cell receptor (beta chain) originates from a study of control samples from healthy donors and cancer patients (TCRdb year 2020). Its CDR3 holds 14 amino acids, cysteine through phenylalanine. Only the CDR3 part of the read is kept: 42 bases, read in frame from the first base. Per the germline V gene, SGHTS is the CDR1 and YDEGEE is the CDR2. Libraries were constructed by the immunoSEQ multiplex PCR assay. This immuneACCESS table, as held by TCRdb, lists in-frame sequences with V and J called but not all clones. Of the missing ones, under half trace to an unresolved V gene in checked studies; the others have no known cause. This sample has 130,000 or so clones in its table, and roughly nine tenths of those were observed once. Jointly, the top ten make up about 7.9% of the sample. Regarding this clone: The antigen this receptor binds is unknown. The junction does not match germline at one end; this may be a read error.

The V gene is TRBV5-8 and the J gene is TRBJ2-1, with the D gene not confidently named. The TCR was taken from a man in his fifties or sixties with head and neck cancer. Sequencing input: PBMCs. The CDR3 protein is CASSFPVSHNEQFF. In nucleotide form, the sequence is TGTGCCAGCAGCTTCCCCGTCTCCCACAATGAGCAGTTCTTC.